These T cell receptor beta chains were read from a single sample in a study of blood T cell repertoires in COVID-19. Profiling relied on immunoSEQ multiplex PCR, and the TCRdb table lists in-frame clones only, not all of them. The table includes around 90,000 clones, about four fifths detected once. Sequenced material: peripheral blood. Source of these receptors: a human donor in a cohort sampled during active COVID-19. CDR3s include the opening cysteine and the closing phenylalanine or tryptophan. The order of the fields is clone size, J gene, D gene, V gene, CDR3 protein, CDR3 DNA. D genes are given only for firm matches. Size tells how often a clone was seen (once, few, many) or the class of an expanded clone, and some rows leave it out.

>few|TRBJ1-6|-|TRBV3-1/TRBV3-2
CASSPNRDISPLHF
TGTGCCAGCAGCCCGAACCGGGACATTTCACCCCTCCACTTT
>once|TRBJ1-2|-|TRBV19
CASSHNREANYGYTF
TGTGCCAGTAGTCACAACAGGGAAGCTAACTATGGCTACACCTTC
>-|TRBJ1-5|TRBD1|TRBV2
CASSEGTGEGTPQHF
TGTGCCAGCAGTGAAGGGACAGGGGAAGGAACGCCCCAGCATTTT
>-|TRBJ2-7|TRBD1|TRBV10-3
CAISRTGVAPYF
TGTGCCATCAGCAGGACAGGAGTGGCTCCGTACTTC
>-|TRBJ2-7|-|TRBV5-6
CASSWGTRGPEQYF
TGTGCCAGCAGCTGGGGGACTAGGGGGCCCGAGCAGTACTTC
>-|TRBJ1-1|-|TRBV5-1
CASSLEGRDTEAFF
TGCGCCAGCAGCTTGGAGGGGAGGGACACTGAAGCTTTCTTT
>-|TRBJ1-3|-|TRBV5-1
CASSNSGGDTIYF
TGCGCCAGCAGCAATTCCGGGGGAGACACCATATATTTT
>-|TRBJ2-7|TRBD1|TRBV3-1/TRBV3-2
CASSMTGVREQYF
TGTGCCAGCAGCATGACAGGGGTTCGGGAGCAGTACTTC
>-|TRBJ2-4|-|TRBV2
CASSEALGGKNIQYF
TGTGCCAGCAGTGAAGCGCTCGGCGGGAAAAACATTCAGTACTTC
>-|TRBJ1-1|TRBD1|TRBV28
CASSSAGTGYKAFF
TGTGCCAGCAGTTCCGCCGGGACAGGGTATAAAGCTTTCTTT
>-|TRBJ1-2|TRBD1|TRBV5-8
CASSRREGQGYGYTF
TGTGCCAGCAGCCGACGGGAGGGACAGGGCTATGGCTACACCTTC
>-|TRBJ2-7|TRBD1|TRBV20-1
CSASSTGGGIPLYEQYF
TGCAGTGCTAGTTCCACAGGGGGCGGCATTCCACTCTACGAGCAGTACTTC
>-|TRBJ1-5|-|TRBV28
CASSLSGKSRGQPQHF
TGTGCCAGCAGTTTATCAGGGAAATCGCGTGGTCAGCCCCAGCATTTT
>few|TRBJ2-3|-|TRBV27
CASTRTDPTDTQYF
TGTGCCAGCACGAGGACAGATCCCACAGATACGCAGTATTTT
>once|TRBJ1-6|TRBD1|TRBV27
CASSPLKTGGDSPLHF
TGTGCCAGCAGTCCCCTTAAGACAGGGGGCGATTCACCCCTCCACTTT
>-|TRBJ2-7|TRBD1|TRBV7-2
CASSWDRGLREQYF
TGTGCCAGCAGCTGGGACAGGGGTTTGCGGGAGCAGTACTTC
>-|TRBJ2-2|-|TRBV5-1
CASSPGTPFTGELFF
TGCGCCAGCAGCCCAGGGACTCCGTTCACCGGGGAGCTGTTTTTT
>few|TRBJ2-2|TRBD2|TRBV5-1
CASSSGLAETGELFF
TGCGCCAGCAGCTCTGGACTAGCCGAGACCGGGGAGCTGTTTTTT
>-|TRBJ2-7|-|TRBV18
CASSPLRTGYEQYF
TGTGCCAGCTCACCGCTCCGAACGGGCTACGAGCAGTACTTC
>-|TRBJ2-6|TRBD2|TRBV29-1
CSVEERTSGNAGANVLTF
TGCAGCGTTGAAGAACGGACTAGCGGGAATGCTGGGGCCAACGTCCTGACTTTC
>-|TRBJ2-1|TRBD2|TRBV19
CASRASGRGTYNEQFF
TGTGCCAGTCGCGCTAGCGGGAGGGGGACCTACAATGAGCAGTTCTTC
>-|TRBJ2-5|-|TRBV25-1
CASSRLGVSQETQYF
TGTGCCAGCAGCCGCCTCGGAGTATCGCAAGAGACCCAGTACTTC
>-|TRBJ1-6|TRBD1|TRBV28
CASRGQAHSPLHF
TGTGCCAGCAGGGGACAGGCCCATTCACCCCTCCACTTT
>-|TRBJ2-2|-|TRBV7-6
CASSLAARQVPGELFF
TGTGCCAGCAGCTTAGCGGCCCGACAGGTTCCCGGGGAGCTGTTTTTT
>-|TRBJ2-3|TRBD2|TRBV7-9
CASSPTSGAGDTQYF
TGTGCCAGCAGCCCCACTAGCGGGGCAGGGGATACGCAGTATTTT
>-|TRBJ1-2|-|TRBV2
CASSESPTGRSRGGYTF
TGTGCCAGCAGTGAATCCCCCACAGGGAGAAGTCGAGGTGGCTACACCTTC
>-|TRBJ1-5|-|TRBV23-1
CASSQSPQNALTGRDNQPQHF
TGCGCCAGCAGTCAATCGCCCCAGAATGCATTAACAGGGCGCGACAATCAGCCCCAGCATTTT
>-|TRBJ1-5|TRBD1|TRBV5-6
CASSLFGTGESQPQHF
TGTGCCAGCAGCTTGTTCGGGACAGGGGAATCTCAGCCCCAGCATTTT
>many|TRBJ1-1|TRBD1|TRBV7-9
CASSVTGSGTEAFF
TGTGCCAGCAGCGTGACAGGGTCGGGGACTGAAGCTTTCTTT
>-|TRBJ1-1|TRBD1|TRBV9
CASSVEGQTRSEAFF
TGTGCCAGCAGCGTCGAGGGACAGACCAGATCTGAAGCTTTCTTT
>-|TRBJ2-7|TRBD1|TRBV5-1
CASSSGQQFYEQYF
TGCGCCAGCAGCTCGGGACAGCAATTCTACGAGCAGTACTTC
>once|TRBJ1-1|TRBD1|TRBV28
CASSTLGQGARTEAFF
TGTGCCAGCAGTACCCTTGGACAGGGGGCGCGAACTGAAGCTTTCTTT
>few|TRBJ2-7|TRBD1|TRBV24-1
CATSDSGTGTTYEQYF
TGTGCCACCAGTGACTCCGGGACAGGGACGACCTACGAGCAGTACTTC
>once|TRBJ2-2|TRBD1|TRBV30
CAWSRAGGRGGELFF
TGTGCCTGGAGTAGGGCAGGGGGCAGGGGCGGGGAGCTGTTTTTT
>-|TRBJ1-1|-|TRBV7-9
CASRPTGTTEAFF
TGTGCCAGCAGGCCGACAGGTACTACCGAAGCTTTCTTT